This TCR beta chain was captured by sequencing in a study of T cells in Graves' hyperthyroidism and ophthalmopathy. The source of the PBMCs was approximately 10 ml of fresh peripheral blood. Amplification of TCR beta CDR3 regions used RNA as the template. HTBI primers drove first-round RT-PCR of the TCR CDR3. A single record per CDR3 protein comes from TCRdb applying MiXCR to the multiplex PCR reads. Found here are 600,000 or so distinct CDR3 sequences, approximately 15% of them singletons; the top ten hold around 7%. The CDR3 runs 11 residues. From germline, CDR1 is SGHTA and CDR2 FQGTGA. The V gene lost 5 bases and the J gene lost 9 bases, with 11 bases spanning the gap. In its sample, this clonotype was seen many times.

The specimen sequenced was blood. V is TRBV7-3 and J is TRBJ2-7; D assignment may be TRBD1 or TRBD2 (6 bases each). This receptor was taken from a woman aged 18-35 years with Graves' ophthalmopathy. In nucleotides, the CDR3 is TGTGCCAGCAGCGTAGGGGGGCCGCAGTACTTC. Translation: CASSVGGPQYF.